Each of the 9 T cell receptor beta chains below was sequenced from the same sample in a study of blood T cell repertoires in COVID-19. Data came from immunoSEQ multiplex PCR; TCRdb stores just in-frame clones and leaves some out. The sample includes 42,000 or so clones, roughly nine tenths of them seen just once. Sequenced sample: peripheral blood. All receptors come from a man aged 45-65 years with active COVID-19.

Worth noting for this clone: This sample also contains other DNA sequences that code for the same CDR3. CDR3: CASSYRQTNYGYTF. CDR3 nucleotide sequence: TGTGCCAGCAGTTACAGACAGACTAACTATGGCTACACCTTC. The gene calls are TRBV6-5 and TRBJ1-2; D may be TRBD1 (5 bases). Germline values: CDR1 MNHEY, CDR2 SVGAGI. The V end was cut by 2 bases, the J end by 0 bases, with 7 bases between. This CDR3 region has 14 residues.

The chain is built from TRBV12-3 or TRBV12-4 and TRBJ1-3, with unresolved D. CDR3 length: 13 amino acids. Trimming pared 6 bases from V and 6 bases from J, leaving 12 bases between. The CDR3 is CASRPVVLNTIYF. The CDR3 DNA follows: TGTGCCAGCAGGCCAGTGGTTCTAAACACCATATATTTT.

The rearrangement uses TRBV6-5 and TRBJ2-7, with a weak D call TRBD2 (5 bases). Looked up from germline, CDR1 is MNHEY and CDR2 is SVGAGI. This CDR3 region has 14 residues. V lost 7 bases and J lost 1, with 14 bases in between. CDR3 region: CASNRGPGSYEQYF. The DNA for the CDR3 is TGTGCCAGCAATCGGGGTCCGGGGTCCTACGAGCAGTACTTC.

The rearrangement links TRBV28 to TRBJ1-1; the match to TRBD1 covers 7 bases. Germline trimming cut 4 bases from V and 4 bases from J; bases unmatched to any gene: 9. Looked up from germline, CDR1 is MDHEN and CDR2 is SYDVKM. The CDR3 consists of 15 residues. CDR3 coding DNA: TGTGCCAGCAGTTGGCTCCGGGACAGTGTCACTGAAGCTTTCTTT. Translation: CASSWLRDSVTEAFF.

V and J are TRBV28 and TRBJ1-5, with D perhaps TRBD1 (5 bases). The germline CDR1 and CDR2 sequences are MDHEN and SYDVKM. The CDR3 is made up of 16 amino acids. The germline V and J ends were trimmed by 2 bases and 1 base, with 12 bases remaining between them. The CDR3 DNA reads TGTGCCAGCAGTTTAGGCGGGGGGGGAAGCAATCAGCCCCAGCATTTT. Translation gives CASSLGGGGSNQPQHF.

The rearrangement links TRBV28 to TRBJ2-3; 10 bases are shared with TRBD1. This CDR3 has 15 amino acids. Germline CDR1 MDHEN, CDR2 SYDVKM. J gave up 3 bases and V 4 bases, and 4 bases lay outside the gene matches. CDR3 nucleotides: TGTGCCAGCAGTTCGCCGGGACAGGGGACAGATACGCAGTATTTT. It codes for CASSSPGQGTDTQYF.

The rearrangement joins TRBV6-5 to TRBJ2-7; possibly TRBD1 for D (6 bases). This CDR3 spans 14 amino acids. From germline, CDR1 is MNHEY and CDR2 SVGAGI. The ends were cut back, 5 bases at V and 2 bases at J, with 13 bases in the middle. The CDR3 region has the DNA TGTGCCAGCAGTCCCGACAGGAGAACCTACGAGCAGTACTTC. As protein: CASSPDRRTYEQYF.

The V call is TRBV11-1, the J call TRBJ1-2, with 8 bases fitting TRBD1. CDR3 length: 15 residues. In germline, CDR1 is SGHAT, CDR2 FQDESV (reference sequence). Germline trimming cut 5 bases from V and 3 bases from J; bases unmatched to any gene: 8. DNA for the CDR3: TGTGCCAGCAGCCAATCGACAGGGGCTCACTATGGCTACACCTTC. It yields the protein CASSQSTGAHYGYTF.

The chain uses TRBV5-4 and TRBJ2-5; possibly TRBD2 for D (6 bases). CDR3 length: 15 amino acids. The germline V and J ends were trimmed by 0 bases and 2 bases, with 11 bases remaining between them. Germline V gene data show CDR1 as SGHNT and CDR2 as YYREEE (reference sequence). CDR3 residues: CASSLAGVHQETQYF. In DNA form, the CDR3 reads TGTGCCAGCAGCTTGGCGGGGGTACATCAAGAGACCCAGTACTTC.